Listed below are T cell receptor beta chains from one sample, sequenced in a study of PD-L1 blockade in urothelial cancer. TCRdb's table, derived via immunoSEQ multiplex PCR, lists solely in-frame clones and lacks some. The repertoire holds about 52,000 clones, 60% to 85% seen once, with 3% to 4% in the top ten. The sample here was PBMCs, taken around atezolizumab (anti-PD-L1) treatment. These receptor sequences come from a man between 65 and 85 years old with urothelial cancer. Both conserved end residues are part of each CDR3. Fields, in order: D gene, V gene, J gene, CDR3 protein. A D gene is named only where the DNA matches it firmly.

d_gene: -
v_gene: TRBV5-5
j_gene: TRBJ2-3
CDR3aa: CASSFWSYPDTQYF

d_gene: -
v_gene: TRBV18
j_gene: TRBJ1-4
CDR3aa: CASSLLQGVEQGKLFF

d_gene: -
v_gene: TRBV4-1
j_gene: TRBJ2-1
CDR3aa: CASSFGGRRGEQFF

d_gene: TRBD1
v_gene: TRBV5-1
j_gene: TRBJ1-5
CDR3aa: CASSLGDRENQPQHF

d_gene: TRBD1
v_gene: TRBV9
j_gene: TRBJ1-4
CDR3aa: CASSVGTGGANEKLFF

d_gene: -
v_gene: TRBV4-3
j_gene: TRBJ2-1
CDR3aa: CASSHNRAGPEQFF

d_gene: TRBD2
v_gene: TRBV7-2
j_gene: TRBJ2-2
CDR3aa: CASSLTLAGSGELFF

d_gene: TRBD1
v_gene: TRBV29-1
j_gene: TRBJ2-7
CDR3aa: CSVADRVYSYEQYF

d_gene: -
v_gene: TRBV6-6
j_gene: TRBJ2-7
CDR3aa: CASSDGVSYEQYF

d_gene: -
v_gene: TRBV4-1
j_gene: TRBJ1-5
CDR3aa: CAREYRAKYRPKCPQHF

d_gene: -
v_gene: TRBV27
j_gene: TRBJ2-3
CDR3aa: CASSLSRVGLVDTQYF

d_gene: -
v_gene: TRBV7-2
j_gene: TRBJ2-3
CDR3aa: CASSLDRAPDTQYF

d_gene: TRBD1
v_gene: TRBV25-1
j_gene: TRBJ2-5
CDR3aa: CASSLTPGQGAETQYF

d_gene: -
v_gene: TRBV14
j_gene: TRBJ2-3
CDR3aa: CASSYTGFSTDTQYF

d_gene: -
v_gene: TRBV27
j_gene: TRBJ2-1
CDR3aa: CASSLGGRGNEQFF

d_gene: TRBD2
v_gene: TRBV10-3
j_gene: TRBJ2-5
CDR3aa: CAISEGTTSGRWGETQYF

d_gene: -
v_gene: TRBV30
j_gene: TRBJ1-1
CDR3aa: CAWSTRRQLMNTEAFF

d_gene: TRBD1
v_gene: TRBV14
j_gene: TRBJ2-1
CDR3aa: CASSQGKQGAASRNEQFF

d_gene: -
v_gene: TRBV19
j_gene: TRBJ1-5
CDR3aa: CASSITFLPQHF

d_gene: -
v_gene: TRBV19
j_gene: TRBJ1-2
CDR3aa: CASSIASRGGAIYGYTF

d_gene: -
v_gene: TRBV2
j_gene: TRBJ2-3
CDR3aa: CASSDPSRADTQYF

d_gene: TRBD1
v_gene: TRBV7-6
j_gene: TRBJ1-2
CDR3aa: CASSSEGQGGGYTF

d_gene: TRBD2
v_gene: TRBV9
j_gene: TRBJ2-3
CDR3aa: CASSAPSGGTDTQYF

d_gene: TRBD2
v_gene: TRBV7-6
j_gene: TRBJ2-2
CDR3aa: CASSSTSGAYTGELFF

d_gene: TRBD2
v_gene: TRBV14
j_gene: TRBJ2-2
CDR3aa: CASSQWGGTGELFF

d_gene: TRBD2
v_gene: TRBV27
j_gene: TRBJ2-5
CDR3aa: CASTPAGGVEETQYF

d_gene: -
v_gene: TRBV5-6
j_gene: TRBJ1-1
CDR3aa: CASSTDSEAFF

d_gene: TRBD1
v_gene: TRBV27
j_gene: TRBJ2-5
CDR3aa: CASSRNYRGETQYF

d_gene: TRBD2
v_gene: TRBV10-3
j_gene: TRBJ2-1
CDR3aa: CAIRGAGGRSYNEQFF

d_gene: -
v_gene: TRBV7-2
j_gene: TRBJ2-3
CDR3aa: CASSLLGVATDTQYF

d_gene: -
v_gene: TRBV5-5
j_gene: TRBJ2-7
CDR3aa: CASSQGPGAGDYEQYF

d_gene: -
v_gene: TRBV7-2
j_gene: TRBJ2-7
CDR3aa: CASSLGPGAYEQYF

d_gene: TRBD1
v_gene: TRBV30
j_gene: TRBJ2-3
CDR3aa: CAWNLQGPSTDTQYF

d_gene: TRBD1
v_gene: TRBV25-1
j_gene: TRBJ1-1
CDR3aa: CASSEITGTGVEAFF

d_gene: -
v_gene: TRBV7-9
j_gene: TRBJ1-1
CDR3aa: CAIEPSENTEAFF

d_gene: -
v_gene: TRBV28
j_gene: TRBJ2-7
CDR3aa: CASSSGLYEQYF

d_gene: TRBD2
v_gene: TRBV25-1
j_gene: TRBJ2-1
CDR3aa: CASSPGGAGGYNEQFF

d_gene: -
v_gene: TRBV7-2
j_gene: TRBJ1-5
CDR3aa: CASSLTPSQPQHF

d_gene: -
v_gene: TRBV4-3
j_gene: TRBJ1-6
CDR3aa: CASSQGARALDSPLHF

d_gene: TRBD2
v_gene: TRBV6-6
j_gene: TRBJ2-7
CDR3aa: CASTLSGRISYEQYF

d_gene: TRBD1
v_gene: TRBV6-4
j_gene: TRBJ2-1
CDR3aa: CASSLRTGSDEQFF

d_gene: -
v_gene: TRBV4-1
j_gene: TRBJ2-1
CDR3aa: CASSHRDSPYNEQFF

d_gene: TRBD1
v_gene: TRBV11-3
j_gene: TRBJ1-2
CDR3aa: CASSPQGNYGYTF

d_gene: -
v_gene: TRBV4-2
j_gene: TRBJ1-5
CDR3aa: CASSQDPYSNQPQHF

d_gene: TRBD2
v_gene: TRBV29-1
j_gene: TRBJ2-5
CDR3aa: CSVATSGSRETQYF

d_gene: -
v_gene: TRBV18
j_gene: TRBJ1-1
CDR3aa: CASSPQVDFGGPRNTEAFF

d_gene: -
v_gene: TRBV19
j_gene: TRBJ2-7
CDR3aa: CASSIQGHEQYF

d_gene: TRBD1
v_gene: TRBV5-4
j_gene: TRBJ1-2
CDR3aa: CASSTDGQGRNYGYTF

d_gene: TRBD2
v_gene: TRBV5-1
j_gene: TRBJ2-1
CDR3aa: CASAYGSSGSYEQFF

d_gene: TRBD1
v_gene: TRBV5-1
j_gene: TRBJ2-7
CDR3aa: CASSNRDRGGEQYF

d_gene: TRBD1
v_gene: TRBV18
j_gene: TRBJ2-7
CDR3aa: CASSPGTGSSYEQYF

d_gene: TRBD1
v_gene: TRBV19
j_gene: TRBJ1-1
CDR3aa: CASSIGPGQGLAFF

d_gene: TRBD1
v_gene: TRBV30
j_gene: TRBJ2-2
CDR3aa: CAWSPRDRVNTGELFF

d_gene: -
v_gene: TRBV12-5
j_gene: TRBJ2-6
CDR3aa: CASALLGRLYSGANVLTF

d_gene: -
v_gene: TRBV6-5
j_gene: TRBJ1-1
CDR3aa: CASSRGVSEAFF

d_gene: TRBD2
v_gene: TRBV28
j_gene: TRBJ2-5
CDR3aa: CASKGAGVWETQYF

d_gene: -
v_gene: TRBV5-1
j_gene: TRBJ2-2
CDR3aa: CASPLPPGTTVF

d_gene: TRBD1
v_gene: TRBV28
j_gene: TRBJ2-1
CDR3aa: CASSQPGQGRAEQFF

d_gene: TRBD1
v_gene: TRBV6-8
j_gene: TRBJ1-5
CDR3aa: CASITETGQGYQPQHF

d_gene: -
v_gene: TRBV7-9
j_gene: TRBJ2-5
CDR3aa: CASSLPPGTGTGETQYF